The 26 T cell receptor beta chains given below trace back to one sample, sequenced in a study of vaccination effects on CD4 cells after COVID-19. Before sequencing took place, the ViraFEST assay used viral peptide pools to expand antigen-specific CD4+ T cells. Isolation of CD4+ T cells took place after nine to ten days of culture. All participants had two doses of either the BNT162b2 or mRNA-1273 vaccine. The repertoire was sequenced with immunoSEQ multiplex PCR; TCRdb's copy has only in-frame clones and lacks some. The sample comprises about 29,000 clones, roughly 74% of which are singletons, and roughly a sixth rests with the top ten. Their recognized antigens are unknown. Sequences were derived from CD4+ T cells from PBMCs cultured with HCoV-OC43 spike peptides, sampled after COVID-19 vaccination. Subset noted: HCoV-OC43 spike overlapping peptide pool stimulation. These receptors came from a human donor who received a COVID-19 vaccine.

The chain recombines TRBV7-9 with TRBJ2-7; TRBD1 agrees at 10 bases. The V and J ends lost 5 bases and 3 bases, in that order; junction bases with no gene match: 7. CDR1 is SEHNR, CDR2 FQNEAQ, per germline (reference sequence). There are 15 residues in the CDR3. The CDR3 loop reads CASSLPGQGGYEQYF. CDR3 sequence (DNA): TGTGCCAGCAGCCTTCCCGGACAGGGGGGCTACGAGCAGTACTTC.

The chain links TRBV11-2 to TRBJ1-1; perhaps TRBD1 as D (5 bases). CDR1 and CDR2 (germline): SGHAT, FQNNGV. The CDR3 contains 16 residues. Trimming cost V 0 bases and J 1 base, with 12 bases left between them. CDR3 in DNA: TGTGCCAGCAGCTTAGAGGGGCCAGGGACGAACACTGAAGCTTTCTTT. It codes for CASSLEGPGTNTEAFF. The whole variable domain, filled in from reference TRBV11-2 and TRBJ1-1, reads EAGVAQSPRYKIIEKRQSVAFWCNPISGHATLYWYQQILGQGPKLLIQFQNNGVVDDSQLPKDRFSAERLKGVDSTLKIQPAKLEDSAVYLCASSLEGPGTNTEAFFGQGTRLTVV.

The CDR3 region has the DNA TGTGCCAGTAGTCCTACTAGCGGCTTCTACGAGCAGTACTTC. Translating it yields CASSPTSGFYEQYF. This chain joins TRBV19 and TRBJ2-7, with 8 bases identical to TRBD2. The ends lost 5 bases at V and 3 bases at J; junction bases unmatched: 6. Germline CDR1 LNHDA, CDR2 SQIVND (reference sequence). There are 14 residues in the CDR3.

The CDR3 nucleotides are TGTGCCAGCAGCTTAGCGACAGGGTTTAGGAATGAAAAACTGTTTTTT. It is translated as CASSLATGFRNEKLFF. V and J are TRBV7-9 and TRBJ1-4, with TRBD1 matching 7 bases. Trimming took 0 bases from V and 5 from J; bases not matched to a gene: 6. CDR3 size: 16 residues. Germline V gene lookup returns CDR1 SEHNR and CDR2 FQNEAQ (reference sequence).

The chain links TRBV6-5 to TRBJ1-5, with D tentatively TRBD1 (6 bases). Germline V lookup: CDR1 MNHEY, CDR2 SVGAGI. The CDR3 extends over 12 amino acids. V dropped 8 bases and J dropped 8 bases, with 13 bases sitting between them. The CDR3 DNA is TGTGCCAGCTCCCGGGCAGGGGAGCCCCAGCATTTT. Encoded protein: CASSRAGEPQHF.

This clone appeared a single time. The rearrangement links TRBV2 to TRBJ2-1; D call uncertain. Trimming removed 7 bases at V and 5 bases at J, with 12 bases between. The CDR3 has 13 amino acids. Germline CDR1 SNHLY, CDR2 FYNNEI. The CDR3 coding sequence is TGTGCCAGCAAACTGTCTCGGAACAATGAGCAGTTCTTC. Translated, it gives CASKLSRNNEQFF.

The chain employs TRBV7-9 and TRBJ1-2; a possible D gene is TRBD1 (6 bases). This CDR3 has 16 residues. The V gene's germline CDR1 is SEHNR and CDR2 FQNEAQ (reference sequence). V dropped 5 bases and J dropped 3 bases, with 19 bases sitting between them. The CDR3 protein is CASSPGGALHYYGYTF. For the CDR3, the DNA is TGTGCCAGCAGCCCGGGGGGGGCCCTACACTACTATGGCTACACCTTC.

The gene calls are TRBV5-1 and TRBJ2-1; 7 bases agree with TRBD2. CDR1 and CDR2 (germline): SGHRS, YFSETQ. V was pared by 1 base and J by 6 bases, with 7 bases of the junction left unmatched. The CDR3 sequence is 15 residues long. CDR3 loop: CASSLIAGTINEQFF. The CDR3 coding sequence is TGCGCCAGCAGCTTGATAGCGGGCACTATCAATGAGCAGTTCTTC.

V is TRBV7-9 and J is TRBJ2-7, with a weak D call TRBD1 (6 bases). V was trimmed by 6 bases and J by 0 bases, leaving 15 bases between them. The germline V gene has CDR1 SEHNR and CDR2 FQNEAQ (reference sequence). The CDR3 spans 15 residues. CDR3 DNA sequence: TGTGCCAGCAGTATTGACAGGTCGATCTCCTACGAGCAGTACTTC. This gives the protein CASSIDRSISYEQYF.

The chain employs TRBV15 and TRBJ1-4; D ambiguous. The CDR3 totals 15 residues. Looked up from germline, CDR1 is LNHNV and CDR2 is YYDKDF (reference sequence). Trimming pared 0 bases from V and 4 bases from J, leaving 9 bases between. CDR3 amino acids: CATSRDRRGNEKLFF. As DNA, the CDR3 is TGTGCCACCAGCAGAGATCGTCGGGGTAATGAAAAACTGTTTTTT. Full variable domain (remainder filled in from reference TRBV15 and TRBJ1-4): DAMVIQNPRYQVTQFGKPVTLSCSQTLNHNVMYWYQQKSSQAPKLLFHYYDKDFNNEADTPDNFQSRRPNTSFCFLDIRSPGLGDTAMYLCATSRDRRGNEKLFFGSGTQLSVL.

The chain links TRBV11-2 to TRBJ2-1; D may be TRBD2 (5 bases). Germline V CDR1 and CDR2: SGHAT, FQNNGV. V was cut by 1 base and J by 7 bases, with 14 bases left in between. This CDR3 is built from 15 residues. CDR3 protein: CASSLGVRTSNEQFF. CDR3 nucleotide sequence: TGTGCCAGCAGCTTAGGGGTCCGAACTAGTAATGAGCAGTTCTTC. The variable domain in full, with the rest retrieved from reference TRBV11-2 and TRBJ2-1, is EAGVAQSPRYKIIEKRQSVAFWCNPISGHATLYWYQQILGQGPKLLIQFQNNGVVDDSQLPKDRFSAERLKGVDSTLKIQPAKLEDSAVYLCASSLGVRTSNEQFFGPGTRLTVL.

This clone appeared a few times. The gene calls are TRBV3-1 (or the pseudogene TRBV3-2) and TRBJ2-3, with 12 bases fitting TRBD2. Germline CDR1 is LGHDT and CDR2 is YNNKEL (reference sequence). V dropped 4 bases and J dropped 0; count of bases not matched to a gene: 5. This CDR3 spans 17 amino acids. CDR3 residues: CASSPPLAGGSTDTQYF. Here the CDR3 DNA reads TGTGCCAGCAGCCCTCCCCTAGCGGGGGGGAGCACAGATACGCAGTATTTT.

V and J are TRBV7-8 and TRBJ2-7; D uncertain. The CDR3 consists of 15 residues. Trimming pared 1 base from V and 0 bases from J, leaving 10 bases between. CDR1 SGHVS and CDR2 FQNEAQ come from the germline V gene. The CDR3, as DNA: TGTGCCAGCAGCTTAGAGTCCCAGACCTCCTACGAGCAGTACTTC. Protein product: CASSLESQTSYEQYF.

In this sample, this clone turned up a few times. This chain links TRBV5-1 with TRBJ1-3; D is ambiguous. This CDR3 region has 16 residues. Germline CDR1 is SGHRS and CDR2 is YFSETQ. Trimming removed 5 bases from V and 2 bases from J, with 17 bases in between. The chain's CDR3 is CASRSGGGTAGNTIYF. In DNA, the CDR3 is TGCGCCAGCAGGTCTGGAGGCGGTACAGCTGGAAACACCATATATTTT.

This chain joins TRBV27 and TRBJ2-5, with a weak D call TRBD2 (6 bases). The CDR3 has 15 amino acids. V was clipped by 7 bases and J by 5 bases, with 20 bases between them. In germline, CDR1 is MNHEY, CDR2 SMNVEV (reference sequence). As DNA, the CDR3 is TGTGCCAGCACTAGGCGAGGAGGGATAATGGAGACCCAGTACTTC. Its protein product is CASTRRGGIMETQYF.

The chain is built from TRBV27 and TRBJ1-4; 9 bases are a match to TRBD1. Germline V lookup: CDR1 MNHEY, CDR2 SMNVEV (reference sequence). The CDR3 contains 14 residues. With V trimmed by 4 bases and J by 8 bases, 5 bases remained unmatched. This chain's CDR3 is CASSSAGTGEKLFF. The CDR3 DNA follows: TGTGCCAGCAGTTCTGCCGGGACAGGGGAAAAACTGTTTTTT. Full variable domain (missing parts from reference TRBV27 and TRBJ1-4): EAQVTQNPRYLITVTGKKLTVTCSQNMNHEYMSWYRQDPGLGLRQIYYSMNVEVTDKGDVPEGYKVSRKEKRNFPLILESPSPNQTSLYFCASSSAGTGEKLFFGSGTQLSVL.

This rearrangement joins TRBV7-2 to TRBJ2-3; D is unresolved. V was clipped by 9 bases and J by 2 bases, with 12 bases between them. Germline values: CDR1 SGHTA, CDR2 FQGNSA. The CDR3 spans 13 residues. In DNA form, the CDR3 reads TGTGCCAGTAAGAACTCCTTCACAGATACGCAGTATTTT. This encodes CASKNSFTDTQYF.

The V gene is TRBV18, the J gene TRBJ1-4; D ambiguous. CDR3 length: 17 amino acids. V shed 3 bases and J shed 0 bases, with 14 bases lying between them. From germline, CDR1 is KGHSH and CDR2 LQKENI. DNA for the CDR3: TGTGCCAGCTCACCCTTGACGGTCGCTGCAACTAATGAAAAACTGTTTTTT. It codes for CASSPLTVAATNEKLFF.

The genes are TRBV6-2 or TRBV6-3 and TRBJ1-1; D uncertain. With 0 bases removed from V and 6 bases from J, the gap between germline ends came to 8 bases. The CDR3 covers 13 residues. Germline lookup yields CDR1 MNHEY and CDR2 SVGEGT. CDR3 sequence: CASSYSLESEAFF. The CDR3 DNA follows: TGTGCCAGCAGTTACTCCCTTGAGTCTGAAGCTTTCTTT.

The rearrangement uses TRBV30 and TRBJ1-2, with D possibly matching TRBD1 (6 bases). The germline V and J ends were trimmed by 2 bases and 13 bases, with 17 bases remaining between them. Germline V gene lookup returns CDR1 GTSNPN and CDR2 SVGIG (reference sequence). CDR3 length equals 12 residues. The CDR3 sequence is CAWSSQGLPITF. As DNA, the CDR3 is TGTGCCTGGAGTTCACAGGGCCTACCCATCACCTTC. Full variable domain (remainder filled in from reference TRBV30 and TRBJ1-2): SQTIHQWPATLVQPVGSPLSLECTVEGTSNPNLYWYRQAAGRGLQLLFYSVGIGQISSEVPQNLSASRPQDRQFILSSKKLLLSDSGFYLCAWSSQGLPITFGSGTRLTVV.

The chain uses TRBV6-5 and TRBJ1-1; no firm D call. The CDR3 extends over 11 amino acids. V was pared by 6 bases and J by 1 base, with 3 bases between. Germline-derived CDR1 and CDR2 are MNHEY and SVGAGI. CDR3 region: CASSPNTEAFF. The CDR3 region has the DNA TGTGCCAGCAGCCCGAACACTGAAGCTTTCTTT.

This chain connects TRBV3-1 (or the pseudogene TRBV3-2) to TRBJ2-3, with D possibly being TRBD2 (5 bases). This CDR3 has 12 amino acids. With 9 bases removed from V and 3 bases from J, the gap between germline ends came to 10 bases. The germline CDR1 and CDR2 sequences are LGHDT and YNNKEL (reference sequence). CDR3 in DNA: TGTGCCAGTATCGAGGGTACAGATACGCAGTATTTT. Its protein product is CASIEGTDTQYF.

This sequence joins TRBV11-2 and TRBJ2-1; no clear D gene. V was pared by 4 bases and J by 4 bases, with 20 bases between. This CDR3 region has 17 residues. CDR1 is SGHAT and CDR2 is FQNNGV in the germline V gene. CDR3 amino acids: CASSSMVAGPAYNEQFF. The CDR3 DNA is TGTGCCAGCAGCTCTATGGTTGCCGGGCCAGCGTACAATGAGCAGTTCTTC.

The chain recombines TRBV3-1 (or the pseudogene TRBV3-2) with TRBJ2-5, with TRBD2 matching over 8 bases. Losses at the gene ends were 2 bases for V and 7 bases for J; bases not matched to a gene: 9. The germline V gene encodes CDR1 LGHDT and CDR2 YNNKEL (reference sequence). The CDR3 totals 15 residues. The CDR3 loop is CASSQQRGPRGTQYF. The CDR3 nucleotides read TGTGCCAGCAGCCAACAGCGGGGGCCTCGCGGGACCCAGTACTTC.

The rearrangement joins TRBV7-9 to TRBJ2-3; TRBD2 aligns across 10 bases. The CDR3 runs to 18 residues. The germline V gene encodes CDR1 SEHNR and CDR2 FQNEAQ (reference sequence). The J segment lost 3 bases and the V segment lost 5 bases, leaving 14 bases of the junction unmatched. The CDR3 nucleotides read TGTGCCAGCAGCGAAGCGGGAGGGATTCGAGTTCTGACAGATACGCAGTATTTT. Amino acids: CASSEAGGIRVLTDTQYF.

This clone appeared a single time. The chain combines TRBV5-1 with TRBJ2-1; maybe TRBD2 (6 bases). Per the germline V gene, CDR1 is SGHRS and CDR2 is YFSETQ. The CDR3 covers 13 residues. V dropped 0 bases and J dropped 6 bases, with 7 bases sitting between them. CDR3 in amino acids: CASSLGLVNEQFF. In DNA form, the CDR3 reads TGCGCCAGCAGCTTGGGACTAGTCAATGAGCAGTTCTTC.